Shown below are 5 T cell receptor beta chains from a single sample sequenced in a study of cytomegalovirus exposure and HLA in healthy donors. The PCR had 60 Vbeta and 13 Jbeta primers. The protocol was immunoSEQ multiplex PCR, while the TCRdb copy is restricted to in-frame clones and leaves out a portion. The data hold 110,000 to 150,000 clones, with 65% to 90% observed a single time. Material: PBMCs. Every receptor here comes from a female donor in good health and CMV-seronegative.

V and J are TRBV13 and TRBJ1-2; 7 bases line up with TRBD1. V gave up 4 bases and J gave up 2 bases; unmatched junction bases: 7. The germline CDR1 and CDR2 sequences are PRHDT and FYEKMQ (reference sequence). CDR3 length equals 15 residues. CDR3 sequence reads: CASSSEGAPNYGYTF. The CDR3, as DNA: TGTGCCAGCAGCTCCGAGGGGGCGCCGAACTATGGCTACACCTTC.

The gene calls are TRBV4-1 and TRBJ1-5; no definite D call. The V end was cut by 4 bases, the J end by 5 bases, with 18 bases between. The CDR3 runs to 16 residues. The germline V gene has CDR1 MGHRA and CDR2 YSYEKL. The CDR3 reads CASSPSEGGLDQPQHF. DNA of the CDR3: TGCGCCAGCAGCCCCTCGGAAGGAGGGTTGGATCAGCCCCAGCATTTT.

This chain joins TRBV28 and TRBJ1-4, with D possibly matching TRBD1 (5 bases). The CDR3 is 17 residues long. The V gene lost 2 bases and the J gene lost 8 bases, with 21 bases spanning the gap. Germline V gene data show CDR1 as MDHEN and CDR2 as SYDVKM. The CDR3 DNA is TGTGCCAGCAGTTTAAGTCTTTTGGGCAGGGTGGCGGAAAAACTGTTTTTT. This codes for CASSLSLLGRVAEKLFF.

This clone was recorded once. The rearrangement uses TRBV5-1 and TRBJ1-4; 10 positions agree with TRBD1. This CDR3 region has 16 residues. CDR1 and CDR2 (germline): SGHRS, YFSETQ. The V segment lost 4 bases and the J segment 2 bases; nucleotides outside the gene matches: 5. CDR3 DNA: TGCGCCAGCAGCCAGGGGACAGGGGTGACTAATGAAAAACTGTTTTTT. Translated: CASSQGTGVTNEKLFF. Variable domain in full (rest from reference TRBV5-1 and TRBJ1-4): KAGVTQTPRYLIKTRGQQVTLSCSPISGHRSVSWYQQTPGQGLQFLFEYFSETQRNKGNFPGRFSGRQFSNSRSEMNVSTLELGDSALYLCASSQGTGVTNEKLFFGSGTQLSVL.

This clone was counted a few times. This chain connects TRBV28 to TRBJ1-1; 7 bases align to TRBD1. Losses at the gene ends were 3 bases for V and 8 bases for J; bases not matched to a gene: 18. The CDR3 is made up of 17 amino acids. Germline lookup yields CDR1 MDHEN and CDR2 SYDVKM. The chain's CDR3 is CASSLGQGGAWRVEAFF. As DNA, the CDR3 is TGTGCCAGCAGTTTGGGACAAGGGGGCGCTTGGAGAGTGGAAGCTTTCTTT.